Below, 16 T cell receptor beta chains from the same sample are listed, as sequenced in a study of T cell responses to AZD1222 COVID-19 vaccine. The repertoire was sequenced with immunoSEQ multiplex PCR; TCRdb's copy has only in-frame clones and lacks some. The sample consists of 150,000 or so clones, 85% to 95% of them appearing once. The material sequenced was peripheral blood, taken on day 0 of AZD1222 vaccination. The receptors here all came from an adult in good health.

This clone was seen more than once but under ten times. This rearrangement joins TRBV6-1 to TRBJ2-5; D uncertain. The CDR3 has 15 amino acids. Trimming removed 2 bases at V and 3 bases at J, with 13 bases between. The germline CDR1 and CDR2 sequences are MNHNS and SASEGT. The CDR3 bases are TGTGCCAGCAGTGAAAGCCCCCGGTTGAAAGAGACCCAGTACTTC. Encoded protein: CASSESPRLKETQYF.

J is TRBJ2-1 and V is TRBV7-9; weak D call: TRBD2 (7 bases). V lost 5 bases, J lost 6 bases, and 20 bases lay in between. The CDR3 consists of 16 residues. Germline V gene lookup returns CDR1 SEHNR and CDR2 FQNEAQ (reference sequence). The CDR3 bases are TGTGCCAGCAGCCAGTCCCTAGGGGGGGCGGGCAATGAGCAGTTCTTC. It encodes CASSQSLGGAGNEQFF.

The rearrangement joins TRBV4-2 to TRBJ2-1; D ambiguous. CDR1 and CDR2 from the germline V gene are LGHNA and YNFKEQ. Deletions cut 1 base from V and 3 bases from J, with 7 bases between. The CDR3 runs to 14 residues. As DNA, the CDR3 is TGTGCCAGCAGCCAAGCGACTGACTACAATGAGCAGTTCTTC. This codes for CASSQATDYNEQFF.

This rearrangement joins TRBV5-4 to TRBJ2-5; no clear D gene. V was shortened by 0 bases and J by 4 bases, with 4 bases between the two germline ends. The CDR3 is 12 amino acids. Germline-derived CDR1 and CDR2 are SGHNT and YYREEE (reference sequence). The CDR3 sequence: CASSLAGETQYF. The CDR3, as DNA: TGTGCCAGCAGCTTGGCGGGAGAGACCCAGTACTTC.

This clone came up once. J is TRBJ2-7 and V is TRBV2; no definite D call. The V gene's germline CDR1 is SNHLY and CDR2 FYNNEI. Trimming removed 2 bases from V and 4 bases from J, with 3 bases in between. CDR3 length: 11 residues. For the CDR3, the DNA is TGTGCCAGCAGTGAATTGTACGAGCAGTACTTC. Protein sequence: CASSELYEQYF.

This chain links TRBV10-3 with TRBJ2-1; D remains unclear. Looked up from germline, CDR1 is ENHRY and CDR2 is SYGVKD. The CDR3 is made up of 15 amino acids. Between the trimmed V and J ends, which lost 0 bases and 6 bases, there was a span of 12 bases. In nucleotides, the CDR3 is TGTGCCATCAGTGAGTCGGACGAAGCCGGCAATGAGCAGTTCTTC. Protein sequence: CAISESDEAGNEQFF.

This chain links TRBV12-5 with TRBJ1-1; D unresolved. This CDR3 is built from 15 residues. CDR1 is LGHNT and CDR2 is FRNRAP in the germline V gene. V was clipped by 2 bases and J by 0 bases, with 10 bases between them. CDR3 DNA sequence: TGTGCTAGTGGTTTGTACCAGACCATGAACACTGAAGCTTTCTTT. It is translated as CASGLYQTMNTEAFF.

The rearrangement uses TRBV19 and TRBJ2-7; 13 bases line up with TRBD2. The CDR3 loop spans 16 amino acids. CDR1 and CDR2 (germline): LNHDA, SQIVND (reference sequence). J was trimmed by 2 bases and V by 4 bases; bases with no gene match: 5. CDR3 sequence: CASSTGLAGYPYEQYF. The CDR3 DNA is TGTGCCAGTAGTACGGGACTAGCGGGATACCCCTACGAGCAGTACTTC.

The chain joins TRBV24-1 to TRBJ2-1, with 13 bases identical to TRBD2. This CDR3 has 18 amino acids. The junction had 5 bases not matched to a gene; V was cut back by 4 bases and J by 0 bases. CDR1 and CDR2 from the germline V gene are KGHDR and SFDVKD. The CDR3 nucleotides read TGTGCCACCAGTGACCCGGGACTAGCGGGAAGCTCCTACAATGAGCAGTTCTTC. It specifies CATSDPGLAGSSYNEQFF.

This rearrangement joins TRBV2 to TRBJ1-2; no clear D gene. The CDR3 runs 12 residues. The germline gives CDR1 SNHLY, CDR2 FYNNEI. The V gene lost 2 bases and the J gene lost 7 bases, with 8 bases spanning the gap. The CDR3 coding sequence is TGTGCCAGCAGTGAAAGCTGGGCTGGCTACACCTTC. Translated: CASSESWAGYTF.

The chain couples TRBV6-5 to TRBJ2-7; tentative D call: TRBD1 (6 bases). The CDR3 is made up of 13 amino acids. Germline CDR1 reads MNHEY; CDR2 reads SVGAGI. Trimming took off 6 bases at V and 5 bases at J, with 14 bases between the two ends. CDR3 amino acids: CASRGTGSHEQYF. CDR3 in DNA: TGTGCCAGCAGAGGTACAGGGTCCCACGAGCAGTACTTC.

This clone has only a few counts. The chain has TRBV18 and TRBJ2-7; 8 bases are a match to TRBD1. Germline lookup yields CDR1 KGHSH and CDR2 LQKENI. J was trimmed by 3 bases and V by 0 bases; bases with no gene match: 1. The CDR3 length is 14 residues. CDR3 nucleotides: TGTGCCAGCTCACCACCAACAGGGGGCTACGAGCAGTACTTC. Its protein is CASSPPTGGYEQYF.

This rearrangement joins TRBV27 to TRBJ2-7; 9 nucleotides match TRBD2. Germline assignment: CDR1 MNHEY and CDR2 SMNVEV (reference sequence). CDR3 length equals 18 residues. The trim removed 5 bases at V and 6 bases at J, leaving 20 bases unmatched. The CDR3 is CASSPFAGGGLASSEQYF. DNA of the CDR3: TGTGCCAGCAGTCCTTTCGCGGGAGGGGGGCTAGCAAGCTCCGAGCAGTACTTC.

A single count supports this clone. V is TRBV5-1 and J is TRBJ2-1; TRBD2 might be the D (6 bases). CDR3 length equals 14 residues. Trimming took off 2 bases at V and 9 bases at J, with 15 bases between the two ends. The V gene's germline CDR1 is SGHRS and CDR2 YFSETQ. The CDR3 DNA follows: TGCGCCAGCAGCTTTTCCACGCTCGGGGGTGAGCAGTTCTTC. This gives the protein CASSFSTLGGEQFF.

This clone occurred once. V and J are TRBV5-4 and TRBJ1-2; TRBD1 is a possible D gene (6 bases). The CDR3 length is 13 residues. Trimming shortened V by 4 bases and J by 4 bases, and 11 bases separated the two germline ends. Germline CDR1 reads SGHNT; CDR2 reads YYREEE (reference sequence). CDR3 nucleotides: TGTGCCAGCAGCCCGGGACAAGTCTATGGCTACACCTTC. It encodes CASSPGQVYGYTF. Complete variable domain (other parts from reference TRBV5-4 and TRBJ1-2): ETGVTQSPTHLIKTRGQQVTLRCSSQSGHNTVSWYQQALGQGPQFIFQYYREEENGRGNFPPRFSGLQFPNYSSELNVNALELDDSALYLCASSPGQVYGYTFGSGTRLTVV.

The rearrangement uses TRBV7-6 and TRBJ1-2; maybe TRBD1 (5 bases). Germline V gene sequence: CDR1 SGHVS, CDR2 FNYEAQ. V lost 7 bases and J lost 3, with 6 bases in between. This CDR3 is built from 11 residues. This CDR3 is CASTGYYGYTF. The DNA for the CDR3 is TGTGCCAGCACAGGGTACTATGGCTACACCTTC.